Listed below are T cell receptor beta chains from one sample, sequenced in a study of blood T cell repertoires in COVID-19. Here immunoSEQ multiplex PCR was the method, and the copy in TCRdb shows in-frame clones only, minus some. The data hold 180,000 or so clones, with about 88% observed a single time. Sequencing used peripheral blood. These receptors all come from a woman of 80 years or more in a cohort sampled during active or convalescent COVID-19. CDR3s include the opening cysteine and the closing phenylalanine or tryptophan. D genes are given only for firm matches. Rows may omit the clone size; those that give it use once, few, many or a size class.

CDR3: CASTADINEQFF; DNA: TGTGCCAGCACCGCGGACATCAATGAGCAGTTCTTC; D: NA; size: NA; J: TRBJ2-1; V: TRBV6-6
CDR3: CASSLRGQLYGYTF; DNA: TGTGCCAGCAGCCTACGGGGACAACTCTATGGCTACACCTTC; D: NA; size: NA; J: TRBJ1-2; V: TRBV7-2
CDR3: CASSHQRIKETQYF; DNA: TGTGCCAGCAGCCACCAGCGGATAAAAGAGACCCAGTACTTC; D: NA; size: NA; J: TRBJ2-5; V: TRBV3-1/TRBV3-2
CDR3: CASKFLNTEAFF; DNA: TGTGCCTCTAAGTTCTTGAACACTGAAGCTTTCTTT; D: NA; size: NA; J: TRBJ1-1; V: TRBV19
CDR3: CASSVVQGALGNTIYF; DNA: TGCGCCAGCAGTGTCGTACAGGGGGCGCTTGGAAACACCATATATTTT; D: TRBD1; size: NA; J: TRBJ1-3; V: TRBV4-1
CDR3: CASSEGTPGRGGSNEQFF; DNA: TGTGCCAGCAGCGAGGGGACCCCGGGGCGGGGGGGCTCGAATGAGCAGTTCTTC; D: TRBD2; size: NA; J: TRBJ2-1; V: TRBV9
CDR3: CASSQGQNTEAFF; DNA: TGTGCCAGCAGCCAGGGACAGAACACTGAAGCTTTCTTT; D: NA; size: NA; J: TRBJ1-1; V: TRBV14
CDR3: CASSLDETGRGETQYF; DNA: TGCGCCAGCAGCTTGGACGAGACAGGGCGAGGGGAGACCCAGTACTTC; D: TRBD1; size: NA; J: TRBJ2-5; V: TRBV5-1
CDR3: CASDRGTGGEKLFF; DNA: TGTGCCAGCGACCGCGGGACAGGGGGTGAAAAACTGTTTTTT; D: TRBD1; size: few; J: TRBJ1-4; V: TRBV2
CDR3: CASSVGAYRTEAFF; DNA: TGTGCCAGTAGTGTGGGGGCATATAGGACTGAAGCTTTCTTT; D: NA; size: NA; J: TRBJ1-1; V: TRBV19
CDR3: CASSMGQQGINEKLFF; DNA: TGCGCCAGCAGCATGGGACAACAGGGCATCAATGAAAAACTGTTTTTT; D: NA; size: NA; J: TRBJ1-4; V: TRBV5-1
CDR3: CSASRLAGAETQYF; DNA: TGCAGTGCTAGTCGGCTAGCGGGGGCAGAGACCCAGTACTTC; D: TRBD2; size: once; J: TRBJ2-5; V: TRBV20-1
CDR3: CASRTSGHTDTQYF; DNA: TGTGCCAGCCGGACTAGCGGACACACAGATACGCAGTATTTT; D: TRBD2; size: NA; J: TRBJ2-3; V: TRBV18
CDR3: CSVASFGNTIYF; DNA: TGCAGCGTTGCGAGCTTTGGAAACACCATATATTTT; D: NA; size: NA; J: TRBJ1-3; V: TRBV29-1
CDR3: CASSQDFSQGDTGELFF; DNA: TGTGCCAGCAGCCAAGATTTTAGCCAGGGTGACACCGGGGAGCTGTTTTTT; D: NA; size: NA; J: TRBJ2-2; V: TRBV3-1/TRBV3-2
CDR3: CASVAAFRDTEAFF; DNA: TGTGCCAGCGTTGCGGCCTTTCGTGACACTGAAGCTTTCTTT; D: NA; size: once; J: TRBJ1-1; V: TRBV28
CDR3: CASSVQGRGNNEQFF; DNA: TGTGCCAGCAGCGTTCAGGGCAGGGGGAACAATGAGCAGTTCTTC; D: TRBD1; size: NA; J: TRBJ2-1; V: TRBV11-2
CDR3: CASTLQAPSYNEQFF; DNA: TGTGCCAGCACCCTACAGGCCCCCTCCTACAATGAGCAGTTCTTC; D: NA; size: NA; J: TRBJ2-1; V: TRBV6-5
CDR3: CASSSGVRNTIYF; DNA: TGTGCCAGCAGTTCAGGGGTGCGAAACACCATATATTTT; D: NA; size: NA; J: TRBJ1-3; V: TRBV12-3/TRBV12-4
CDR3: CASSEGRARGYTF; DNA: TGTGCCAGCAGTGAAGGCAGGGCTAGGGGCTACACCTTC; D: NA; size: NA; J: TRBJ1-2; V: TRBV25-1
CDR3: CASSLTASNYGYTF; DNA: TGTGCCAGCAGCTTAACAGCCTCTAACTATGGCTACACCTTC; D: NA; size: few; J: TRBJ1-2; V: TRBV7-2
CDR3: CASSQVPGTYEQYF; DNA: TGCGCCAGCAGCCAAGTCCCGGGGACCTACGAGCAGTACTTC; D: NA; size: NA; J: TRBJ2-7; V: TRBV4-3
CDR3: CASGGQPYEQYF; DNA: TGTGCCAGCGGAGGACAGCCTTACGAGCAGTACTTC; D: NA; size: NA; J: TRBJ2-7; V: TRBV7-2
CDR3: CASSLDQGETDTQYF; DNA: TGTGCCAGCAGCCTTGATCAGGGCGAAACAGATACGCAGTATTTT; D: NA; size: NA; J: TRBJ2-3; V: TRBV9